Presented here are 5 T cell receptor beta chains from one specimen sequenced in a study of post-analysis software for immune sequencing data. Whole-study results and caveats: Controls showed lower frequencies than patients for four to six TRBV segments, and TRBV5-6, TRBV5-1 and TRBV20-1 were among these.

These receptors lack a known antigen. Carried by the TCR beta cDNA libraries were unique molecular identifiers. TCRdb reprocessed the PCR reads via MiXCR and lists one record per CDR3 protein. The repertoire has roughly 570,000 distinct CDR3 sequences, 34% of them found once; the top ten carry approximately 5.4%. Sequencing was carried out using blood. These receptors originate from a girl aged 2-17 years with multiple sclerosis.

This chain joins TRBV6-4 and TRBJ2-7; TRBD1 or TRBD2 may be the D gene (6 bases each). V lost 9 bases, J lost 3 bases, and 18 bases lay in between. The length of the CDR3 is 14 residues. Germline V CDR1 and CDR2: MRHNA, SNTAGT. CDR3 in amino acids: CARLRGAPLYEQYF. The DNA for the CDR3 is TGTGCCAGACTAAGGGGGGCCCCCCTCTACGAGCAGTACTTC.

This clonotype turned up a few times. V is TRBV20-1 and J is TRBJ2-1; 8 bases line up with TRBD1. Germline CDR1 DFQATT, CDR2 SNEGSKA (reference sequence). V lost 5 bases and J lost 8; bases outside the gene matches: 8. The CDR3 consists of 13 residues. The CDR3 coding sequence is TGCAGTGCTGAGAAGATACAGGGGGATGAGCAGTTCTTC. Translation: CSAEKIQGDEQFF.

There are a few counts of this clonotype. The chain links TRBV6-1 to TRBJ2-5, with 7 nucleotides matching TRBD1. Germline V gene lookup returns CDR1 MNHNS and CDR2 SASEGT. V shed 6 bases and J 4 bases; nucleotides not matched to a gene: 8. The CDR3 sequence is 14 residues long. The CDR3 loop reads CASRVTGTAETQYF. CDR3 DNA sequence: TGTGCCAGCAGGGTAACCGGGACAGCAGAGACCCAGTACTTC.

The chain links TRBV20-1 to TRBJ2-7; D is possibly TRBD2 (6 bases). Trimming shortened V by 5 bases and J by 6 bases, and 11 bases separated the two germline ends. This CDR3 region has 11 residues. Germline assignment: CDR1 DFQATT and CDR2 SNEGSKA (reference sequence). This CDR3 reads CSALGGSEQYF. The CDR3 region has the DNA TGCAGTGCTCTCGGAGGGTCCGAGCAGTACTTC.

This clonotype was counted a few times. This chain links TRBV5-1 with TRBJ1-1; TRBD1 agrees at 7 bases. CDR1 and CDR2 from the germline V gene are SGHRS and YFSETQ. Trimming took 4 bases from V and 4 from J; bases not matched to a gene: 13. The CDR3 runs 16 residues. In DNA form, the CDR3 reads TGCGCCAGCAGCAGAGAGGGACAGACATTCGGCACTGAAGCTTTCTTT. It is translated as CASSREGQTFGTEAFF.